This entry describes one TCR beta chain. The sample is drawn from a study of blood T cell repertoires in COVID-19. Original analysis: From reference gene primer amplification, estimates of nucleated cell counts were derived. The repertoire was sequenced with immunoSEQ multiplex PCR; TCRdb's copy has only in-frame clones and lacks some. Clone size and V and J calls were adopted from that table, with D and trimming inferred from the DNA. Here the sample spans about 180,000 clones, around 89% being singletons. V was clipped by 7 bases and J by 0 bases, with 10 bases between them. CDR1 is SNHLY and CDR2 is FYNNEI in the germline V gene. CDR3 length equals 14 residues.

The receptor was isolated from a woman in her twenties or thirties with acute or convalescent COVID-19. This chain uses TRBV2 with TRBJ1-5, with D perhaps matching TRBD1 (5 bases). The sample taken for sequencing was peripheral blood. CDR3 sequence: CASMPGYSNQPQHF. CDR3 nucleotide sequence: TGTGCCAGCATGCCAGGGTATAGCAATCAGCCCCAGCATTTT.